These 3 T cell receptor beta chains were all obtained from the same sample, sequenced in a study of blood T cell repertoires in COVID-19 (dated by TCRdb to the early 2020s). The protocol used for the library was the immunoSEQ multiplex PCR assay. Held by TCRdb, this immuneACCESS table contains in-frame sequences only and omits some clones. Under half of the omission traces to an unresolved V gene where checked; the cause of the rest is unknown. For this sample there are 75,000 to 95,000 clones; around 88% appear just once. The biggest ten clones account for approximately 20% of the sample. The sample was peripheral blood. Source of these receptors: a woman aged 55 to 70 with COVID-19, enrolled during active disease.

The chain uses TRBV5-1 and TRBJ2-5; D is possibly TRBD2 (6 bases). The V gene lost 4 bases and the J gene lost 5 bases, with 21 bases spanning the gap. The CDR3 is 16 amino acids. The V gene's germline CDR1 is SGHRS and CDR2 YFSETQ. In DNA, the CDR3 is TGCGCCAGCAGCACCGGGACTGGGCTTCCCGTCGAGACCCAGTACTTC. Translated: CASSTGTGLPVETQYF.

This clone was seen more than once but under ten times. The genes are TRBV7-6 and TRBJ1-2; 7 positions agree with TRBD1. After removal of 0 bases from V and 7 bases from J, the junction contained 11 bases not matched to a gene. The CDR3 contains 16 residues. Germline CDR1 SGHVS, CDR2 FNYEAQ. The CDR3, as DNA: TGTGCCAGCAGCTTAGCGCAAAGGAAGGGGGCAGGTGGCTACACCTTC. Residues: CASSLAQRKGAGGYTF.

The CDR3 nucleotides read TGTGCCACCAGTGACCGCGGGACAGGGGACGGAGAGACCCAGTACTTC. It codes for CATSDRGTGDGETQYF. The chain carries TRBV24-1 and TRBJ2-5, with 10 bases aligning to TRBD1. The V segment lost 4 bases and the J segment 4 bases; nucleotides outside the gene matches: 8. Germline values: CDR1 KGHDR, CDR2 SFDVKD. The CDR3 runs 16 residues.